This TCR beta chain was recovered during a study of shared clonotypes between healthy human individuals. The germline V gene encodes CDR1 MGHRA and CDR2 YSYEKL. CDR3 length: 16 residues. Deletions cut 4 bases from V and 0 bases from J, with 13 bases between. Study-wide results and limits: Though the depth was large, rarefaction showed that sorted-subset sequencing was incomplete. Memory subsets generally showed lower estimated richness than naive subsets.

On this clone: Its antigen is still unknown.

The protocol was immunoSEQ multiplex PCR, while the TCRdb copy is restricted to in-frame clones and leaves out a portion. The profile shows over a million clones, about four fifths of them singletons. The chain carries TRBV4-1 and TRBJ1-3; D is unclear. The sample comprised memory CD4+ T cells from PBMCs. Documented subset: CD45RA-negative fraction. The receptor's source is a man between 18 and 29 years old in good health. Some clones in this sample may be carry-over from other donors' samples. CDR3 sequence (DNA): TGCGCCAGCAGCCGGATGGCCGGCTACTCTGGAAACACCATATATTTT. It specifies CASSRMAGYSGNTIYF.